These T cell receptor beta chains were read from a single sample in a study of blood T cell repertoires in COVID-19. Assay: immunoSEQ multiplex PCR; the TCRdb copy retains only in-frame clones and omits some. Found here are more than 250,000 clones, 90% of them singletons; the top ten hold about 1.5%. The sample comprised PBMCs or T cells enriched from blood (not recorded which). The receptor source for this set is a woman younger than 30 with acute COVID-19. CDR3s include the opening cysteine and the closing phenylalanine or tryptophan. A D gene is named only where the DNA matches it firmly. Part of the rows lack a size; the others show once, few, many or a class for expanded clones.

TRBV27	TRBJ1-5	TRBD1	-	TGTGCCAGCAGTAATCTCCGGGACAGGGGTGATTCGCCCCAGCATTTT	CASSNLRDRGDSPQHF
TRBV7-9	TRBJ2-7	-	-	TGTGCCAGCTCAGGAAAGAGATACGAGCAGTACTTC	CASSGKRYEQYF
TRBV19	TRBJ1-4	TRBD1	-	TGTGCCAGTAGTATAGAGACCGGGACAGGGGGCGCCGGCGAAAAACTGTTTTTT	CASSIETGTGGAGEKLFF
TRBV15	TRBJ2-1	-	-	TGTGCCACCAGCAGAGGGGGAGCGGGCAACAATGAGCAGTTCTTC	CATSRGGAGNNEQFF
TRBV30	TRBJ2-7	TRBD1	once	TGTGCCTCGGACAGGGATCCCTACGAGCAGTACTTC	CASDRDPYEQYF
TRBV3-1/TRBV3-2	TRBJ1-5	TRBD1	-	TGTGCCAGCAGTGGACAGGGGAATAGCAATCAGCCCCAGCATTTT	CASSGQGNSNQPQHF
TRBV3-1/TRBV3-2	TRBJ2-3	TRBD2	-	TGTGCCAGCAGCCAAAGGGGACTAGCGGGTCGGGAAGATACGCAGTATTTT	CASSQRGLAGREDTQYF
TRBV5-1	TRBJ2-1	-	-	TGCGCCAGCACTCCACGGCGGGACTCTTACAATGAGCAGTTCTTC	CASTPRRDSYNEQFF
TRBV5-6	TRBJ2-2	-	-	TGTGCCAGCAGCCTTGGACTGTTCACCGGGGAGCTGTTTTTT	CASSLGLFTGELFF
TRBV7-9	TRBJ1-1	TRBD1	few	TGTGCCAGCAGCCCCCGGACAGGTGGTCCTGAAGCTTTCTTT	CASSPRTGGPEAFF
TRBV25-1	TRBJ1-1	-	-	TGTGCATCGGGGGGAGGCACTGAAGCTTTCTTT	CASGGGTEAFF
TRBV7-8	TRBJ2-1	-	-	TGTGCCAGCAGCTCTAACCGGGACAATTCCTACAATGAGCAGTTCTTC	CASSSNRDNSYNEQFF
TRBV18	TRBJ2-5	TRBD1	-	TGTGCCAGCTCACCGCAGCTAGACAGGGCCGATGAGACCCAGTACTTC	CASSPQLDRADETQYF
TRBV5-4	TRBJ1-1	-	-	TGTGCCAGCAGCTCAGAGAGCAGGGTTAGGAACACTGAAGCTTTCTTT	CASSSESRVRNTEAFF
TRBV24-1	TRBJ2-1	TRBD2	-	TGTGCCACCAGTGATGCCGGGACTATCTCCTACAATGAGCAGTTCTTC	CATSDAGTISYNEQFF
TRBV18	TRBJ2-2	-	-	TGTGCCAGCTCACCAGGACACATGACCGGGGAGCTGTTTTTT	CASSPGHMTGELFF
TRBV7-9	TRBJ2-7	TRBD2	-	TGTGCCAGCAGCCCTAACCCCCTAGCGGGAGGTTACTTC	CASSPNPLAGGYF
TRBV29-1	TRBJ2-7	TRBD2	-	TGCAGCGTCGGGGAAACTAGCGGGACGATGAGCTCCTACGAGCAGTACTTC	CSVGETSGTMSSYEQYF
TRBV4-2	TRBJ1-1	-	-	TGTGCCAGCAGCCAAGACCCGACAGTCGGAGCTTTCTTT	CASSQDPTVGAFF
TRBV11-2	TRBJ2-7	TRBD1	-	TGTGCCAGCAGCTTAGCGGGGACAGGGACCCGGGTGGGTTACGAGCAGTACTTC	CASSLAGTGTRVGYEQYF
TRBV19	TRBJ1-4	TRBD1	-	TGTGCCAGTACCACGGGAGACAGGGTTGAAAAACTGTTTTTT	CASTTGDRVEKLFF
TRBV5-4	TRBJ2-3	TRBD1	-	TGTGCCAGCAGCATAAACCGGGACAGGGGTACAGATACGCAGTATTTT	CASSINRDRGTDTQYF
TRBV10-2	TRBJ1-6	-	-	TGCGCCAGCACACAGACAGCGATTAATTCACCCCTCCACTTT	CASTQTAINSPLHF
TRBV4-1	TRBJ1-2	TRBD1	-	TGCGCCAGCAGCCAAGAGATGACAGGGGCCCGCTATGGCTACACCTTC	CASSQEMTGARYGYTF
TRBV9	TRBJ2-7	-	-	TGTGCCAGCAGCGCCCGTCCGGAGGGCATACCCGGACCCGGCGAGCAGTACTTC	CASSARPEGIPGPGEQYF
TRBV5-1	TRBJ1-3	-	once	TGCGCCAGCACTTATGGAAACACCATATATTTT	CASTYGNTIYF
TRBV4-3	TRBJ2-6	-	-	TGCGCCAGCAGCCAAGACCCTAGGGGGTCTGGGGCCAACGTCCTGACTTTC	CASSQDPRGSGANVLTF
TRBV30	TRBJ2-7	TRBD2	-	TGTGCCTGGACGTACAGGACTAGCGGGGTTGCCTACGAGCAGTACTTC	CAWTYRTSGVAYEQYF
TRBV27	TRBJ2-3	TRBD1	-	TGTGCCAGCAGATCTTATTACAGGGGCAGCACAGATACGCAGTATTTT	CASRSYYRGSTDTQYF
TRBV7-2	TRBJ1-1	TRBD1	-	TGTGCCAGCAGCCCCCAGGGGACAGGGAAGGGCACTGAAGCTTTCTTT	CASSPQGTGKGTEAFF
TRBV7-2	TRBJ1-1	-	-	TGTGCCAGCAGCTTATACTTAGGGGTGAACACTGAAGCTTTCTTT	CASSLYLGVNTEAFF